Listed here are 21 T cell receptor beta chains from one sample, sequenced in a study of graft-versus-host responses after intestinal transplantation. The antigens of these receptors remain unknown. Profiled with immunoSEQ multiplex PCR; TCRdb holds only in-frame clones, not every one. The sample lists fewer than 90,000 clones, less than 95% occurring once. The sample consisted of unstimulated CD4+ T cells sorted from spleen or lymph node cells, taken before transplant. These receptor sequences come from a human donor who was the organ donor for an intestinal transplant.

This clone was observed a single time. V usage is TRBV7-2 and J usage is TRBJ1-2; possible D gene TRBD1, 5 bases. Germline V CDR1 and CDR2: SGHTA, FQGNSA. CDR3 length: 16 amino acids. Trimming removed 1 base at V and 0 bases at J, with 12 bases between. The CDR3 sequence: CASSLVTGLANYGYTF. The CDR3 nucleotides are TGTGCCAGCAGCTTAGTAACAGGATTAGCTAACTATGGCTACACCTTC.

The rearrangement uses TRBV28 and TRBJ1-1; D gene ambiguous. The CDR3 has 14 residues. From germline, CDR1 is MDHEN and CDR2 SYDVKM. The V end was cut by 8 bases, the J end by 4 bases, with 17 bases between. This CDR3 is CASWRRSGFTEAFF. DNA of the CDR3: TGTGCCAGCTGGCGACGATCGGGGTTCACTGAAGCTTTCTTT. The full variable domain, completed using reference TRBV28 and TRBJ1-1, is DVKVTQSSRYLVKRTGEKVFLECVQDMDHENMFWYRQDPGLGLRLIYFSYDVKMKEKGDIPEGYSVSREKKERFSLILESASTNQTSMYLCASWRRSGFTEAFFGQGTRLTVV.

This chain uses TRBV6-5 with TRBJ1-1, with no clear D. CDR3 length equals 14 residues. V was clipped by 5 bases and J by 4 bases, with 14 bases between them. Germline CDR1 and CDR2: MNHEY and SVGAGI. The DNA for the CDR3 is TGTGCCAGCAGTAAGGCCCTTGAGGGCACTGAAGCTTTCTTT. This gives the protein CASSKALEGTEAFF.

The V and J genes are TRBV18 and TRBJ1-5; D unresolved. Per germline, CDR1 KGHSH and CDR2 LQKENI. CDR3 length: 12 amino acids. V was clipped by 3 bases and J by 7 bases, with 7 bases between them. The CDR3 nucleotides read TGTGCCAGCTCACCGGGCATCCAGCCCCAGCATTTT. This sequence encodes CASSPGIQPQHF.

The chain links TRBV11-3 to TRBJ2-6; D is undetermined. The CDR3 is made up of 19 amino acids. Germline loops: CDR1 SGHNT, CDR2 YENEEA. V lost 6 bases, J lost 0 bases, and 21 bases lay in between. The CDR3 region is CASSRSSVQVSSGANVLTF. Written as DNA, the CDR3 is TGTGCCAGCAGTCGCTCCAGCGTGCAGGTATCCTCTGGGGCCAACGTCCTGACTTTC.

The chain has TRBV19 and TRBJ2-5, with D unresolved. Trimming removed 0 bases from V and 3 bases from J, with 11 bases in between. Germline CDR1 and CDR2: LNHDA and SQIVND (reference sequence). CDR3 length equals 15 residues. The CDR3 loop is CASSIDRARKETQYF. As DNA, the CDR3 is TGTGCCAGTAGTATAGATCGGGCGAGGAAAGAGACCCAGTACTTC. Full variable domain (missing parts from reference TRBV19 and TRBJ2-5): DGGITQSPKYLFRKEGQNVTLSCEQNLNHDAMYWYRQDPGQGLRLIYYSQIVNDFQKGDIAEGYSVSREKKESFPLTVTSAQKNPTAFYLCASSIDRARKETQYFGPGTRLLVL.

This CDR3 reads CASSYLPYEQYF. In DNA form, the CDR3 reads TGTGCCAGCAGCTATCTGCCCTACGAGCAGTACTTC. V gene TRBV28 combines with J gene TRBJ2-7, with unresolved D. The CDR3 spans 12 residues. The V gene's germline CDR1 is MDHEN and CDR2 SYDVKM. V was shortened by 6 bases and J by 2 bases, with 8 bases between the two germline ends.

This clone was seen once. The V call is TRBV19, the J call TRBJ2-1, with 9 positions matching TRBD2. The CDR3 consists of 16 residues. Losses at the gene ends were 5 bases for V and 6 bases for J; bases not matched to a gene: 11. The germline gives CDR1 LNHDA, CDR2 SQIVND (reference sequence). This CDR3 is CASSPRAGGPFNEQFF. In DNA form, the CDR3 reads TGTGCCAGTAGTCCTCGCGCGGGGGGGCCTTTCAATGAGCAGTTCTTC.

This chain joins TRBV28 and TRBJ2-1; D is possibly TRBD1 (5 bases). Trimming left V 5 bases short and J 12 bases short, with 14 bases between. Germline values: CDR1 MDHEN, CDR2 SYDVKM. The CDR3 consists of 12 residues. The chain's CDR3 is CASSGDSSRQFF. CDR3 DNA: TGTGCCAGCAGTGGTGACAGCTCAAGGCAGTTCTTC. The whole variable domain, filled in from reference TRBV28 and TRBJ2-1, reads DVKVTQSSRYLVKRTGEKVFLECVQDMDHENMFWYRQDPGLGLRLIYFSYDVKMKEKGDIPEGYSVSREKKERFSLILESASTNQTSMYLCASSGDSSRQFFGPGTRLTVL.

For the CDR3, the DNA is TGTGCCAGCAGCTTAGGGGCTAGCTATTCCTACGAGCAGTACTTC. It encodes CASSLGASYSYEQYF. The genes are TRBV7-2 and TRBJ2-7, with D tentatively TRBD2 (5 bases). Trimming took off 1 base at V and 1 base at J, with 11 bases between the two ends. CDR1 is SGHTA, CDR2 FQGNSA, per germline. CDR3 length: 15 amino acids.

The rearrangement joins TRBV6-1 to TRBJ2-2; unclear D gene. V dropped 3 bases and J dropped 1 base, with 9 bases sitting between them. The CDR3 totals 15 residues. Germline V gene sequence: CDR1 MNHNS, CDR2 SASEGT. CDR3 amino acids: CASSDNRKNTGELFF. The CDR3 coding sequence is TGTGCCAGCAGTGATAACAGAAAGAACACCGGGGAGCTGTTTTTT.

The gene calls are TRBV21-1 and TRBJ1-2. TRBV21-1 is designated a pseudogene. This CDR3 has 13 amino acids. CDR3 bases: TGTGGACGGGCCAGAGCATCTAACTATGGCTACACCTTC. Protein: CGRARASNYGYTF.

In its sample, this clone was seen a few times. The chain carries TRBV5-1 and TRBJ2-3, with TRBD2 matching over 8 bases. The CDR3 runs 16 residues. Trimming cost V 6 bases and J 1 base; bases outside gene matches: 10. Germline V CDR1 and CDR2: SGHRS, YFSETQ. The CDR3 DNA follows: TGCGCCAGCACATCGGGGCTGCGGGGGGGCACAGATACGCAGTATTTT. Amino acid sequence: CASTSGLRGGTDTQYF.

The CDR3 sequence: CASSENHGNYGYTF. As DNA, the CDR3 is TGTGCCAGCAGTGAGAATCACGGCAACTATGGCTACACCTTC. The chain couples TRBV6-1 to TRBJ1-2, with unresolved D. This CDR3 comprises 14 residues. The germline V and J ends were trimmed by 3 bases and 2 bases, with 10 bases remaining between them. Germline CDR1 reads MNHNS; CDR2 reads SASEGT.

This clone was seen a few times. In nucleotides, the CDR3 is TGTGCCAGCAGTTTAACCCCGGTCTATGGCTACACCTTC. This sequence encodes CASSLTPVYGYTF. This chain connects TRBV28 to TRBJ1-2; D call uncertain. The V end lost 2 bases, the J end lost 4 bases, and 8 bases lay between the germline ends. This CDR3 comprises 13 residues. The germline V gene encodes CDR1 MDHEN and CDR2 SYDVKM.

This chain links TRBV7-8 with TRBJ2-1; 7 positions match TRBD2. This CDR3 is built from 16 residues. Trimming at V came to 5 bases and at J to 4 bases, leaving 11 bases not matched to a gene. CDR1 is SGHVS, CDR2 FQNEAQ, per germline. As DNA, the CDR3 is TGTGCCAGCAGCATTCGAAGCGGGACCCAGTACAATGAGCAGTTCTTC. Translation: CASSIRSGTQYNEQFF. Drawing the rest from reference TRBV7-8 and TRBJ2-1, the complete variable domain is GAGVSQSPRYKVAKRGQDVALRCDPISGHVSLFWYQQALGQGPEFLTYFQNEAQLDKSGLPSDRFFAERPEGSVSTLKIQRTQQEDSAVYLCASSIRSGTQYNEQFFGPGTRLTVL.

This chain joins TRBV10-3 and TRBJ2-1; 8 positions agree with TRBD2. The CDR3 contains 18 residues. Germline loops: CDR1 ENHRY, CDR2 SYGVKD. J gave up 4 bases and V 0 bases, and 11 bases lay outside the gene matches. CDR3 nucleotides: TGTGCCATCAGTGAGTCATCCATGGGCGGGGGGTTTTACAATGAGCAGTTCTTC. Protein product: CAISESSMGGGFYNEQFF.

CDR3 amino acids: CASSFRLAGIYEQYF. CDR3 coding DNA: TGTGCCAGCAGCTTTAGACTAGCGGGGATCTACGAGCAGTACTTC. This sequence joins TRBV9 and TRBJ2-7; 11 bases align to TRBD2. J was trimmed by 3 bases and V by 4 bases; bases with no gene match: 6. Germline CDR1 and CDR2: SGDLS and YYNGEE. The CDR3 runs 15 residues.

The chain carries TRBV10-3 and TRBJ1-1; a possible D gene is TRBD1 (5 bases). V lost 6 bases, J lost 1 base, and 12 bases lay in between. In germline, CDR1 is ENHRY, CDR2 SYGVKD. The CDR3 is made up of 14 amino acids. The CDR3 nucleotides read TGTGCCATCAGCTTACAGGAGCGGAACACTGAAGCTTTCTTT. Translating gives CAISLQERNTEAFF.

V is TRBV6-1 and J is TRBJ1-1; a possible D gene is TRBD1 (5 bases). With 2 bases removed from V and 1 base from J, the gap between germline ends came to 11 bases. The length of the CDR3 is 15 residues. CDR1 is MNHNS and CDR2 is SASEGT in the germline V gene. In nucleotides, the CDR3 is TGTGCCAGCAGTGAACAGGGCAGGGCGAACACTGAAGCTTTCTTT. This translates into CASSEQGRANTEAFF.

The chain is built from TRBV6-1 and TRBJ1-2; possibly TRBD1 for D (5 bases). Germline V CDR1 and CDR2: MNHNS, SASEGT. CDR3 length: 15 amino acids. V lost 1 base to trimming and J lost 4 bases, with 13 bases between them. For the CDR3, the DNA is TGTGCCAGCAGTGAAGTAAGCAGGACACCCTATGGCTACACCTTC. Its protein is CASSEVSRTPYGYTF.